The T cell receptor (beta chain) described here comes from a study of cytomegalovirus exposure and HLA in healthy donors. Study results and limitations: Immune exposure information available was restricted to CMV serostatus.

13 Jbeta primers and 60 Vbeta primers were used for the PCR. This table comes from immunoSEQ multiplex PCR, and its TCRdb copy is limited to in-frame clones, with some not included. The sample holds over 100,000 clones, around 83% seen once. A note on this clone: Its antigen is undetermined.

Specimen: PBMCs. This sequence originates from a man aged 30 to 45 in good health and CMV-seropositive.

CDR3 coding DNA: TGCGCCAGCAGTTCGCAGGGGGTTCTTGGAAACACCATATATTTT. Translation: CASSSQGVLGNTIYF. This chain joins TRBV5-1 and TRBJ1-3, with 7 bases lining up with TRBD1. The CDR3 spans 15 residues. V shed 5 bases, J shed 3 bases, and the junction held 8 bases outside the gene matches. Per germline, CDR1 SGHRS and CDR2 YFSETQ.